What follows are 26 T cell receptor beta chains derived from one specimen sequenced in a study of T cell responses to AZD1222 COVID-19 vaccine. Assay: immunoSEQ multiplex PCR; the TCRdb copy retains only in-frame clones and omits some. The table includes 90,000 to 130,000 clones, about 90% detected once. Sample: peripheral blood, taken on day 0 of AZD1222 vaccination. The receptors stem from an adult in good health.

The count of this clone is one. The chain links TRBV5-1 to TRBJ1-6; D may be TRBD1 (5 bases). CDR1 is SGHRS, CDR2 YFSETQ, per germline. This CDR3 contains 14 residues. The V end was cut by 1 base, the J end by 9 bases, with 11 bases between. CDR3 nucleotides: TGCGCCAGCAGCTTGCGGGGGGATCGTTCACCCCTCCACTTT. Translated: CASSLRGDRSPLHF.

This clone was observed many times. The V call is TRBV6-1, the J call TRBJ2-3, with 12 bases matching TRBD2. From germline, CDR1 is MNHNS and CDR2 SASEGT. The CDR3 is made up of 15 amino acids. V shed 2 bases, J shed 4 bases, and the junction held 1 base outside the gene matches. Written as DNA, the CDR3 is TGTGCCAGCAGTGAACTAGCGGGGGGGCCAGATACGCAGTATTTT. Translated: CASSELAGGPDTQYF.

This clone turned up a few times. This chain links TRBV28 with TRBJ1-4, with no clear D. The CDR3 extends over 14 amino acids. Germline lookup yields CDR1 MDHEN and CDR2 SYDVKM. The V end lost 2 bases, the J end lost 6 bases, and 10 bases lay between the germline ends. Here the CDR3 DNA reads TGTGCCAGCAGTTTACGATACTCAGATGAAAAACTGTTTTTT. This gives the protein CASSLRYSDEKLFF.

This rearrangement joins TRBV6-2 or TRBV6-3 to TRBJ1-2, with TRBD1 as a possible D gene (6 bases). The CDR3 spans 15 residues. Deletions cut 5 bases from V and 4 bases from J, with 17 bases between. CDR1 is MNHEY, CDR2 SVGEGT, per germline. Here the CDR3 reads CASSTGAGNLYGYTF. Here the CDR3 DNA reads TGTGCCAGCAGTACGGGGGCGGGGAACCTCTATGGCTACACCTTC.

The V call is TRBV7-2, the J call TRBJ1-5; 9 bases agree with TRBD1. Per germline, CDR1 SGHTA and CDR2 FQGNSA. The CDR3 totals 15 residues. V was pared by 4 bases and J by 7 bases, with 8 bases of the junction left unmatched. The CDR3 DNA reads as TGTGCCAGCAGCTCCTCCGGGACAGGGAGACAGCCCCAGCATTTT. Translating gives CASSSSGTGRQPQHF.

The CDR3: CASSLTPAGVAGPQETQYF. The CDR3 DNA reads as TGTGCCAGCAGCTTAACCCCCGCGGGGGTAGCGGGCCCTCAAGAGACCCAGTACTTC. The chain carries TRBV11-2 and TRBJ2-5; TRBD2 agrees at 7 bases. CDR1 is SGHAT and CDR2 is FQNNGV in the germline V gene. The junction had 17 bases not matched to a gene; V was cut back by 2 bases and J by 2 bases. The CDR3 consists of 19 residues. Filled out from reference TRBV11-2 and TRBJ2-5, the complete variable domain reads EAGVAQSPRYKIIEKRQSVAFWCNPISGHATLYWYQQILGQGPKLLIQFQNNGVVDDSQLPKDRFSAERLKGVDSTLKIQPAKLEDSAVYLCASSLTPAGVAGPQETQYFGPGTRLLVL.

The chain uses TRBV28 and TRBJ2-4; the D gene is possibly TRBD1 (5 bases). Deletions cut 3 bases from V and 1 base from J, with 10 bases between. Per the germline V gene, CDR1 is MDHEN and CDR2 is SYDVKM. The CDR3 covers 15 residues. The CDR3: CASSFVGAAKNIQYF. The CDR3, as DNA: TGTGCCAGCAGTTTTGTAGGGGCTGCCAAAAACATTCAGTACTTC.

In regard to this clone: Other DNA variants within this sample encode the same CDR3. The chain links TRBV7-8 to TRBJ1-1; 8 positions agree with TRBD1. The junction had 1 base not matched to a gene; V was cut back by 0 bases and J by 1 base. Germline CDR1 and CDR2: SGHVS and FQNEAQ. The CDR3 contains 15 residues. The CDR3 nucleotides are TGTGCCAGCAGCTTAGCGGACAGGGCGAACACTGAAGCTTTCTTT. This codes for CASSLADRANTEAFF.

V is TRBV28 and J is TRBJ1-6, with D unclear. Germline V lookup: CDR1 MDHEN, CDR2 SYDVKM. Trimming pared 6 bases from V and 13 bases from J, leaving 10 bases between. The CDR3 contains 11 residues. For the CDR3, the DNA is TGTGCCAGCAGCCCCGACGGGCCCCTCCACTTT. Its translation is CASSPDGPLHF.

Regarding this clone: This CDR3 is also generated by other DNA sequences in the sample. The chain uses TRBV6-5 and TRBJ2-3; 9 positions match TRBD2. Germline assignment: CDR1 MNHEY and CDR2 SVGAGI. Trimming removed 6 bases from V and 1 base from J; junction bases left unmatched: 5. This CDR3 contains 15 residues. This CDR3 is CASRSGLAGTDTQYF. CDR3 DNA sequence: TGTGCCAGCAGGTCGGGACTAGCAGGCACAGATACGCAGTATTTT.

The DNA of the CDR3 is TGTGCCAGCAGCGTAAGGGGGTCGGACATTCAGTACTTC. Translation: CASSVRGSDIQYF. V usage is TRBV9 and J usage is TRBJ2-4; maybe TRBD1 (6 bases). CDR1 SGDLS and CDR2 YYNGEE come from the germline V gene. The CDR3 covers 13 residues. Trimming cost V 1 base and J 8 bases, with 10 bases left between them.

The chain carries TRBV28 and TRBJ2-3; maybe TRBD2 (7 bases). The V gene's germline CDR1 is MDHEN and CDR2 SYDVKM. CDR3 length equals 14 residues. Trimming shortened V by 4 bases and J by 4 bases, and 12 bases separated the two germline ends. CDR3 in DNA: TGTGCCAGCAGTTCGGGGGGCCGTTCAGATACGCAGTATTTT. Protein sequence: CASSSGGRSDTQYF.

V usage is TRBV6-5 and J usage is TRBJ1-1, with unresolved D. CDR3 length equals 13 residues. Germline V gene lookup returns CDR1 MNHEY and CDR2 SVGAGI. V was cut by 0 bases and J by 1 base, with 3 bases left in between. The CDR3 DNA sequence: TGTGCCAGCAGTTACTCAAGGAACACTGAAGCTTTCTTT. Amino acid sequence: CASSYSRNTEAFF.

V gene TRBV5-1 combines with J gene TRBJ2-2, with 8 bases aligning to TRBD1. V gave up 6 bases and J gave up 6 bases; unmatched junction bases: 10. This CDR3 comprises 15 residues. Germline lookup yields CDR1 SGHRS and CDR2 YFSETQ. The CDR3 loop is CASTLSGTGPGELFF. CDR3 sequence (DNA): TGCGCCAGCACACTTTCCGGGACAGGCCCCGGGGAGCTGTTTTTT. Full variable domain (rest looked up from reference TRBV5-1 and TRBJ2-2): KAGVTQTPRYLIKTRGQQVTLSCSPISGHRSVSWYQQTPGQGLQFLFEYFSETQRNKGNFPGRFSGRQFSNSRSEMNVSTLELGDSALYLCASTLSGTGPGELFFGEGSRLTVL.

This clone appeared a single time. V and J are TRBV4-1 and TRBJ2-1; D is undetermined. Germline V lookup: CDR1 MGHRA, CDR2 YSYEKL. The CDR3 totals 12 residues. V lost 3 bases to trimming and J lost 10 bases, with 10 bases between them. CDR3 in DNA: TGCGCCAGCAGCCAGAAGGTCGGAGAGCAGTTCTTC. It yields the protein CASSQKVGEQFF.

The chain couples TRBV10-2 to TRBJ2-2; TRBD2 might be the D (5 bases). The CDR3 is 15 amino acids. Germline-derived CDR1 and CDR2 are WSHSY and SAAADI. Trimming left V 7 bases short and J 0 bases short, with 12 bases between. This CDR3 is CASKSSGANTGELFF. The CDR3 DNA is TGCGCCAGCAAAAGTTCCGGGGCGAACACCGGGGAGCTGTTTTTT.

The chain is built from TRBV28 and TRBJ1-2; 9 positions match TRBD1. Germline-derived CDR1 and CDR2 are MDHEN and SYDVKM. This CDR3 has 13 amino acids. The CDR3 loop reads CSAGTGNLYGYTF. Written as DNA, the CDR3 is TGTTCAGCCGGGACAGGGAACCTCTATGGCTACACCTTC.

This clone was seen more than once but under ten times. The V and J genes are TRBV24-1 and TRBJ2-3, with 9 bases lining up with TRBD1. The V gene's germline CDR1 is KGHDR and CDR2 SFDVKD. This CDR3 has 20 amino acids. Unmatched junction bases numbered 18, after V lost 4 bases and J lost 2 bases. The CDR3: CATSDPNWTGESGYTDTQYF. The CDR3 bases are TGTGCCACCAGTGACCCGAACTGGACAGGGGAGAGCGGATACACAGATACGCAGTATTTT.

The chain links TRBV6-5 to TRBJ2-3; 9 bases are shared with TRBD1. The CDR3 extends over 14 amino acids. J gave up 4 bases and V 6 bases, and 5 bases lay outside the gene matches. Germline values: CDR1 MNHEY, CDR2 SVGAGI. The CDR3 DNA reads as TGTGCCAGCAGGGGAGGGACAGGGCCAGATACGCAGTATTTT. It codes for CASRGGTGPDTQYF.

This chain joins TRBV5-6 and TRBJ1-6; 10 nucleotides agree with TRBD1. In germline, CDR1 is SGHDT, CDR2 YYEEEE. This CDR3 region has 15 residues. V lost 3 bases, J lost 10 bases, and 7 bases stayed unmatched. The DNA for the CDR3 is TGTGCCAGCAGCTCGGGACAGGGGAGGCGATCACCCCTCCACTTT. Its protein is CASSSGQGRRSPLHF.

This clone appeared once. The chain joins TRBV2 to TRBJ1-2; D may be TRBD1 (6 bases). Trimming took 11 bases from V and 9 from J, leaving 19 bases between them. The CDR3 totals 12 residues. CDR1 and CDR2 from the germline V gene are SNHLY and FYNNEI. CDR3 sequence: CAGITGPVSYTF. The CDR3 DNA reads as TGTGCCGGAATTACAGGGCCTGTTAGCTACACCTTC.

This chain connects TRBV7-2 to TRBJ2-2; D is uncertain. CDR1 SGHTA and CDR2 FQGNSA come from the germline V gene. This CDR3 region has 13 residues. Trimming took off 1 base at V and 6 bases at J, with 6 bases between the two ends. CDR3 sequence (DNA): TGTGCCAGCAGCTTAGTATACGCCGGGGAGCTGTTTTTT. Translation: CASSLVYAGELFF.

V is TRBV4-1 and J is TRBJ1-3; D is unclear. The CDR3 spans 14 residues. Per germline, CDR1 MGHRA and CDR2 YSYEKL. V lost 4 bases to trimming and J lost 4 bases, with 11 bases between them. CDR3 in DNA: TGCGCCAGCAGCCTGGGTCTCGGAGGAAACACCATATATTTT. This codes for CASSLGLGGNTIYF.

The chain recombines TRBV5-4 with TRBJ1-3; unclear D gene. V was pared by 4 bases and J by 0 bases, with 14 bases between. The CDR3 loop spans 16 amino acids. CDR1 SGHNT and CDR2 YYREEE come from the germline V gene (reference sequence). CDR3 DNA sequence: TGTGCCAGCAGCATTCACGCCACGAGCTCTGGAAACACCATATATTTT. Protein sequence: CASSIHATSSGNTIYF.

The genes are TRBV11-3 and TRBJ2-7, with D hard to call. Trimming left V 5 bases short and J 0 bases short, with 14 bases between. This CDR3 comprises 15 residues. CDR1 is SGHNT and CDR2 is YENEEA in the germline V gene. The CDR3 loop reads CASSISGPSSYEQYF. The DNA of the CDR3 is TGTGCCAGCAGCATTTCCGGGCCGAGCTCCTACGAGCAGTACTTC.

This clone showed up just a few times. The V call is TRBV4-2, the J call TRBJ1-3; the D gene is possibly TRBD1 (6 bases). This CDR3 region has 14 residues. Per the germline V gene, CDR1 is LGHNA and CDR2 is YNFKEQ. V lost 6 bases, J lost 4 bases, and 13 bases lay in between. DNA for the CDR3: TGTGCCAGCAGTCCGGGGGCAGGCGGAAACACCATATATTTT. Translation: CASSPGAGGNTIYF.